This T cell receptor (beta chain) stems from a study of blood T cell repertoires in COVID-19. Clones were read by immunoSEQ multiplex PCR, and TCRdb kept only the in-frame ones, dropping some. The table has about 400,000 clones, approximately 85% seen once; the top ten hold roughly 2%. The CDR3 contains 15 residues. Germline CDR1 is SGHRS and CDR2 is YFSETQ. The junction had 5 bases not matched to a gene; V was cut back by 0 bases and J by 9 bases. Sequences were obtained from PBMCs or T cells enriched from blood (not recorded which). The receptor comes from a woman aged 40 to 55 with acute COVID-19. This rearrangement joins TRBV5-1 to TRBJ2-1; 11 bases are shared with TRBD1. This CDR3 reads CASSLDGTGGVEQFF. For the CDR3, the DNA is TGCGCCAGCAGCTTGGACGGGACAGGGGGTGTTGAGCAGTTCTTC. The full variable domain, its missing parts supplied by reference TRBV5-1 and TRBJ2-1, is KAGVTQTPRYLIKTRGQQVTLSCSPISGHRSVSWYQQTPGQGLQFLFEYFSETQRNKGNFPGRFSGRQFSNSRSEMNVSTLELGDSALYLCASSLDGTGGVEQFFGPGTRLTVL.